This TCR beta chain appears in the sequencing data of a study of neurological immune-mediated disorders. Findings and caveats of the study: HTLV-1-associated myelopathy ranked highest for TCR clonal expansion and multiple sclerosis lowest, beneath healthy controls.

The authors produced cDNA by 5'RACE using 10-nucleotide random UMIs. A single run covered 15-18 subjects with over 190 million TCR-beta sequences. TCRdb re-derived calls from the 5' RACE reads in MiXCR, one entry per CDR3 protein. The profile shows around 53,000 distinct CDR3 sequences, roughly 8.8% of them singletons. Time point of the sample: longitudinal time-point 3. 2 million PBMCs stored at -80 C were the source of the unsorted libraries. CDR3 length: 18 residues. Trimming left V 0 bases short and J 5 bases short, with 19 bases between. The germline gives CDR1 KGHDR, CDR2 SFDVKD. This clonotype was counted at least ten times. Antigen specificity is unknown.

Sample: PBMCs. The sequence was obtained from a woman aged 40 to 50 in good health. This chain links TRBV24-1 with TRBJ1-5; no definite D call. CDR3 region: CATSDLYPITLKDQPQHF. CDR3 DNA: TGTGCCACCAGTGATTTGTACCCGATCACCCTTAAGGATCAGCCCCAGCATTTT.